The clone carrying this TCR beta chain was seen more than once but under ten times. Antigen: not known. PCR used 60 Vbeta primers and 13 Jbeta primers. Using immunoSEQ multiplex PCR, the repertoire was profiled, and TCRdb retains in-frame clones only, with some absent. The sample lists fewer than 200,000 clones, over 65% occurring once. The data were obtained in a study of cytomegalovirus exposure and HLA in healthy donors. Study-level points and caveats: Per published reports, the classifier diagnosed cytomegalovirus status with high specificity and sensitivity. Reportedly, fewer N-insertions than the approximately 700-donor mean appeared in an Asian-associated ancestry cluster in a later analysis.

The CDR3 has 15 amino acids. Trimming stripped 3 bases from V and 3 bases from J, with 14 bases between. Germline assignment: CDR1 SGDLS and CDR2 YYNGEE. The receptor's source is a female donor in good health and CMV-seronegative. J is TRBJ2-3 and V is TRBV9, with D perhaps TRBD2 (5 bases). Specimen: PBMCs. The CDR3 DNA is TGTGCCAGCAGCGGGACGGGGAAAGGGACAGATACGCAGTATTTT. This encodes CASSGTGKGTDTQYF.